A single sample is the source of the 2 T cell receptor beta chains below, sequenced in a study of T cells in localized non-small cell lung cancer. Using immunoSEQ multiplex PCR, the repertoire was profiled, and TCRdb retains in-frame clones only, with some absent. The sample records tens of thousands of clones, about 87% being singletons. This material consisted of peripheral blood, taken before any cancer treatment. The receptors here all came from a man aged 40-75 years with stage I squamous cell lung carcinoma.

This clone has a single count. This rearrangement joins TRBV5-8 to TRBJ1-1; no definite D call. The CDR3 spans 13 residues. Per germline, CDR1 SGHTS and CDR2 YDEGEE. V was cut by 1 base and J by 0 bases, with 4 bases left in between. The CDR3 region is CASSLRVNTEAFF. Here the CDR3 DNA reads TGTGCCAGCAGCTTGAGGGTGAACACTGAAGCTTTCTTT.

In its sample, this clone was seen once. This rearrangement joins TRBV6-5 to TRBJ1-5; D might be TRBD1 (5 bases). CDR3 size: 15 residues. The germline gives CDR1 MNHEY, CDR2 SVGAGI. Trimming took 0 bases from V and 4 from J, leaving 10 bases between them. The CDR3 coding sequence is TGTGCCAGCAGTTACTCGGGGGACCTAAATCAGCCCCAGCATTTT. It translates to CASSYSGDLNQPQHF.